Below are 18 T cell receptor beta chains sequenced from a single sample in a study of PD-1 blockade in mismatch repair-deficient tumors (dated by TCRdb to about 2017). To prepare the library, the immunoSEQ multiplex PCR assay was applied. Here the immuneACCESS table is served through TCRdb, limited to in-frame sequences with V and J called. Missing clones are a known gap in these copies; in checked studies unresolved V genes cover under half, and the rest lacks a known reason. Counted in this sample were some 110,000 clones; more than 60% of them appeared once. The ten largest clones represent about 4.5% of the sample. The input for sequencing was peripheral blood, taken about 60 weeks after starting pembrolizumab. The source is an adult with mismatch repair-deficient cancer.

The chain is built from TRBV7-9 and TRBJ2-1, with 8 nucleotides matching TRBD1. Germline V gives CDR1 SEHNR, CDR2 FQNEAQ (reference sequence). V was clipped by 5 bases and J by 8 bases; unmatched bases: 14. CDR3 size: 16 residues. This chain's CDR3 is CASSPIGQGLWDEQFF. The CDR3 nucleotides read TGTGCCAGCAGCCCCATTGGACAGGGTCTTTGGGATGAGCAGTTCTTC. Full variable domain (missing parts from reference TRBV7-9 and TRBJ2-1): DTGVSQNPRHKITKRGQNVTFRCDPISEHNRLYWYRQTLGQGPEFLTYFQNEAQLEKSRLLSDRFSAERPKGSFSTLEIQRTEQGDSAMYLCASSPIGQGLWDEQFFGPGTRLTVL.

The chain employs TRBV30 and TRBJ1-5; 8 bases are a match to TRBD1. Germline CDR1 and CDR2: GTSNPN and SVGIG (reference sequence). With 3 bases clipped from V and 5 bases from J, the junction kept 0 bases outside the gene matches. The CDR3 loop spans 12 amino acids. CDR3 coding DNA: TGTGCCTGGAGACAGGGGGATCAGCCCCAGCATTTT. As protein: CAWRQGDQPQHF.

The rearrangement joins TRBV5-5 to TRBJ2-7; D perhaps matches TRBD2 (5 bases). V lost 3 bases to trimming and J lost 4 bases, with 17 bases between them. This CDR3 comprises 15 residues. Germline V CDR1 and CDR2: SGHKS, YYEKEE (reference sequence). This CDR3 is CASSWGVSILYEQYF. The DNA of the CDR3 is TGTGCCAGCAGCTGGGGAGTCAGCATACTTTACGAGCAGTACTTC.

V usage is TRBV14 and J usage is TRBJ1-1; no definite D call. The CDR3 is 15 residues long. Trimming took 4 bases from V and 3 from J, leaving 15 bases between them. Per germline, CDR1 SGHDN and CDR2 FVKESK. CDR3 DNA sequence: TGTGCCAGCAGCCCGAGGGAGAACCGGTACACTGAAGCTTTCTTT. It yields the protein CASSPRENRYTEAFF.

This CDR3 is CASSLQAIGTPGNTIYF. CDR3 nucleotide sequence: TGTGCCAGTAGCCTCCAGGCCATCGGAACACCTGGAAACACCATATATTTT. The chain is built from TRBV19 and TRBJ1-3, with unresolved D. Looked up from germline, CDR1 is LNHDA and CDR2 is SQIVND (reference sequence). This CDR3 has 17 amino acids. The V gene lost 6 bases and the J gene lost 2 bases, with 20 bases spanning the gap.

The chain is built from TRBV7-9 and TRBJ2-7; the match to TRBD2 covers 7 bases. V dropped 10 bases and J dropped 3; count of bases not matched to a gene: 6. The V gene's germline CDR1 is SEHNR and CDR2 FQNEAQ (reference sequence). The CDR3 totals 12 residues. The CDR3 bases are TGTGCCACCCGGGACTACCACTACGAGCAGTACTTC. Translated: CATRDYHYEQYF.

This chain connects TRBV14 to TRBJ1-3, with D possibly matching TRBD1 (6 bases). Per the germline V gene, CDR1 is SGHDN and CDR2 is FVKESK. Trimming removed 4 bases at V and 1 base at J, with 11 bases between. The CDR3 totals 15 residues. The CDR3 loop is CASSRFQGSGNTIYF. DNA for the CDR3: TGTGCCAGCAGCCGATTTCAGGGGTCTGGAAACACCATATATTTT.

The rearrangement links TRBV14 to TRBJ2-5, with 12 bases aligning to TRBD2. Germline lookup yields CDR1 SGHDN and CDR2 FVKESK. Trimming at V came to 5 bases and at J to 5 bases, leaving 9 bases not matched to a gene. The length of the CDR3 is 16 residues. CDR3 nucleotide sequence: TGTGCCAGCAGCTGGTGGACTAGCGGGGAGAGGGAGACCCAGTACTTC. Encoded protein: CASSWWTSGERETQYF.

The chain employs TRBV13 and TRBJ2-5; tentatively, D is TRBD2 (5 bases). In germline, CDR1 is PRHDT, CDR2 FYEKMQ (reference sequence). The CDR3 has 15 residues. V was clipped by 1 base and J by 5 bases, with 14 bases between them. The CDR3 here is CASSLVRGLEETQYF. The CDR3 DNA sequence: TGTGCCAGCAGCTTAGTTCGGGGTCTGGAGGAGACCCAGTACTTC.

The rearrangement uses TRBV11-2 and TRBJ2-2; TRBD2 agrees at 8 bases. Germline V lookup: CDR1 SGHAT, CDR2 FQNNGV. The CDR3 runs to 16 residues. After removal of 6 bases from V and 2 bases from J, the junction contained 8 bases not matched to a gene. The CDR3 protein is CASRLRTSGNTGELFF. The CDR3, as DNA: TGTGCCAGCAGGTTGAGAACTAGCGGAAACACCGGGGAGCTGTTTTTT. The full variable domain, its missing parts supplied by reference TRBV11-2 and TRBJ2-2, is EAGVAQSPRYKIIEKRQSVAFWCNPISGHATLYWYQQILGQGPKLLIQFQNNGVVDDSQLPKDRFSAERLKGVDSTLKIQPAKLEDSAVYLCASRLRTSGNTGELFFGEGSRLTVL.

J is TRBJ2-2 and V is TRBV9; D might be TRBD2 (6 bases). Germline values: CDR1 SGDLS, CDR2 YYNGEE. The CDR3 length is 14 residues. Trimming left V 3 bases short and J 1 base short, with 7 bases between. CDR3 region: CASSEGLNTGELFF. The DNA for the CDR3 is TGTGCCAGCAGCGAGGGACTGAACACCGGGGAGCTGTTTTTT.

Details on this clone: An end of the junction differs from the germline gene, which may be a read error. CDR3 DNA: TGTGGGGGGGGAGCGGCGAACACTGAAGCTTTCTTT. This gives the protein CGGGAANTEAFF. This rearrangement joins TRBV29-1 to TRBJ1-1, with D tentatively TRBD1 (5 bases). The CDR3 is 12 amino acids. From germline, CDR1 is SQVTM and CDR2 ANQGSEA.

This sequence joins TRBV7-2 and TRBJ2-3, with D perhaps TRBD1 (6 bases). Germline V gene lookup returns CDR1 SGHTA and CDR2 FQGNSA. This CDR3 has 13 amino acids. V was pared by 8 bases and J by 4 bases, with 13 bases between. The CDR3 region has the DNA TGTGCCAGCCACAGGGACCCGGCAGATACGCAGTATTTT. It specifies CASHRDPADTQYF.

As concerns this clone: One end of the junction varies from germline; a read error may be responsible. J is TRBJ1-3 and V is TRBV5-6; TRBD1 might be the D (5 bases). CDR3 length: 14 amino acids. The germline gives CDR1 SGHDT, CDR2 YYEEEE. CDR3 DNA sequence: TGTGCCAGCAGTCCGACAGCGAGGGTGTCGCAATTGAATTTT. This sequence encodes CASSPTARVSQLNF.

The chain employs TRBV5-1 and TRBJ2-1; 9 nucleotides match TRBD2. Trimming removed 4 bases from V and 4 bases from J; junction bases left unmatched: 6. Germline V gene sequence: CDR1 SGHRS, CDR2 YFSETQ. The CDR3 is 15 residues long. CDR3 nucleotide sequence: TGCGCCAGCAGCAAGACTAGCGGCCTTTACAATGAGCAGTTCTTC. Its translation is CASSKTSGLYNEQFF.

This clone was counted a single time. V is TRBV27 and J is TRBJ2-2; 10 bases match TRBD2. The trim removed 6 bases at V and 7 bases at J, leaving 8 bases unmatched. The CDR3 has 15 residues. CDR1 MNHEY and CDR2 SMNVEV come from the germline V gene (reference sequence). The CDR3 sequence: CASSLLAGEGGELFF. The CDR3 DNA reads TGTGCCAGCAGCCTTCTAGCGGGAGAGGGCGGGGAGCTGTTTTTT.

CDR3 protein: CASSIAPLGFTF. Written as DNA, the CDR3 is TGTGCCAGTAGTATTGCCCCCCTGGGTTTCACCTTC. The V and J genes are TRBV19 and TRBJ1-2; D ambiguous. The V end was cut by 3 bases, the J end by 13 bases, with 15 bases between. CDR1 and CDR2 from the germline V gene are LNHDA and SQIVND (reference sequence). The CDR3 has 12 residues.

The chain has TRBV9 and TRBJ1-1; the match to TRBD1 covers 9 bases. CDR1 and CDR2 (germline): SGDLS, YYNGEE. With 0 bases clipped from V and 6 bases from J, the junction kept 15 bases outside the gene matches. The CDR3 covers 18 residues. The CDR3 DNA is TGTGCCAGCAGCGTAGCACCCGGGACAGGGAATGGGGTATCTGAAGCTTTCTTT. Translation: CASSVAPGTGNGVSEAFF. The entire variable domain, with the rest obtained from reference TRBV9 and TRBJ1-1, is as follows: DSGVTQTPKHLITATGQRVTLRCSPRSGDLSVYWYQQSLDQGLQFLIQYYNGEERAKGNILERFSAQQFPDLHSELNLSSLELGDSALYFCASSVAPGTGNGVSEAFFGQGTRLTVV.